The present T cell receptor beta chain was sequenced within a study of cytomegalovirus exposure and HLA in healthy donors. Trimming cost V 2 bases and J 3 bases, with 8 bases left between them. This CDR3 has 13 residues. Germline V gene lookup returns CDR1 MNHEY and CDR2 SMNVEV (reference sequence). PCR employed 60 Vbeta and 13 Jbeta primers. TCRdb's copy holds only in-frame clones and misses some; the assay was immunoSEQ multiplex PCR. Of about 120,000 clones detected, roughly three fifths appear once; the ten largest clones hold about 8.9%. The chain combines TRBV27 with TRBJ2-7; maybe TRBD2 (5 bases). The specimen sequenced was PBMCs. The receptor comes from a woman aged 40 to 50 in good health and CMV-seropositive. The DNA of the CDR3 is TGTGCCAGCAGTTTAAACGGGGTCTACGAGCAGTACTTC. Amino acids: CASSLNGVYEQYF.